This TCR beta chain stems from a study of cytomegalovirus exposure and HLA in healthy donors. Overall study context: There were several hundred genotyped donors. Of these, 81% fell in the genetic ancestry cluster associated with self-reported Caucasian donors. Study-level findings and limits: Relative to equally common others, HLA-associated TCR beta chains showed greater clonal expansion in a later analysis. In terms of immune exposure information, only CMV serostatus was available.

CDR3 length: 12 residues. J gave up 5 bases and V 5 bases, and 3 bases lay outside the gene matches. CDR1 GTSNPN and CDR2 SVGIG come from the germline V gene (reference sequence). The donors were healthy bone marrow donors. This PCR relied on a set of 60 Vbeta primers and 13 Jbeta primers. Sequenced by immunoSEQ multiplex PCR; TCRdb stores in-frame clones only, minus some. Found here are approximately 100,000 clones, around 84% of them singletons; the top ten hold around 7.4%. This clone was seen just once. The antigen is not known. Sequencing input: PBMCs. The rearrangement uses TRBV30 and TRBJ1-1, with 9 positions matching TRBD1. This clonotype was obtained from a man aged 35 to 55 in good health and CMV-seropositive. This CDR3 is CAWGQGNTEAFF. The CDR3 DNA reads TGTGCCTGGGGACAGGGGAATACTGAAGCTTTCTTT. Full variable domain (remainder filled in from reference TRBV30 and TRBJ1-1): SQTIHQWPATLVQPVGSPLSLECTVEGTSNPNLYWYRQAAGRGLQLLFYSVGIGQISSEVPQNLSASRPQDRQFILSSKKLLLSDSGFYLCAWGQGNTEAFFGQGTRLTVV.